This T cell receptor (beta chain) was captured in a study of lymphopenia after photon versus proton radiotherapy. To note about this clone: The same CDR3 is also encoded by other DNA sequences in this sample.

The length of the CDR3 is 13 residues. CDR1 LNHDA and CDR2 SQIVND come from the germline V gene (reference sequence). V was trimmed by 6 bases and J by 0 bases, leaving 9 bases between them. The repertoire was sequenced with immunoSEQ multiplex PCR; TCRdb's copy has only in-frame clones and lacks some. The sample contains over 35,000 clones, about 86% of which appear only once. The source is a woman in her 70s with pancreatic cancer. Some clones in this sample may be carry-over from other donors' samples. The chain links TRBV19 to TRBJ2-7; D may be TRBD2 (5 bases). The sample consisted of peripheral blood, taken from a patient treated with proton-based radiotherapy. The CDR3 sequence is CASRGGLSYEQYF. The CDR3 DNA reads TGTGCCAGTAGGGGCGGGCTCTCCTACGAGCAGTACTTC.